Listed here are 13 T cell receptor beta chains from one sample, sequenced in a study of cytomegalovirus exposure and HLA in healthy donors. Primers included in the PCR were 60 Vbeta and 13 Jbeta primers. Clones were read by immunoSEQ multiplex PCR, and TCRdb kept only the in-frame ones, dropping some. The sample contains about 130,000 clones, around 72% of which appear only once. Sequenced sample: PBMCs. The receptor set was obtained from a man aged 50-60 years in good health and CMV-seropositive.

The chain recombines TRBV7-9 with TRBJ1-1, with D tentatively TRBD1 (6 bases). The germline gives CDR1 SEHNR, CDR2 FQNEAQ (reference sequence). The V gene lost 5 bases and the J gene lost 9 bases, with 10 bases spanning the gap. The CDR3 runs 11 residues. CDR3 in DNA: TGTGCCAGCAGCCGGACAGCCCAAGCTTTCTTT. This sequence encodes CASSRTAQAFF.

The CDR3 region is CASSDLAQGVYEQYF. The DNA of the CDR3 is TGTGCCAGCAGTGATCTGGCACAGGGGGTCTACGAGCAGTACTTC. J is TRBJ2-7 and V is TRBV25-1; TRBD1 aligns across 8 bases. V dropped 3 bases and J dropped 3; count of bases not matched to a gene: 7. The CDR3 is 15 residues long. Germline-derived CDR1 and CDR2 are MGHDK and SYGVNS.

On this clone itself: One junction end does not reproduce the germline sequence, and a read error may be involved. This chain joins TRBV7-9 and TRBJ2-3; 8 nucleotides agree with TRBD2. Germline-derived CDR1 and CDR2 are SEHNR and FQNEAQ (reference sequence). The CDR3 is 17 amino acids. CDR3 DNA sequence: TGTTCCAGCAGCTCAACCTTAGCGGGACTTGGCACAGATACGCAGTATTTT. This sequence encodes CSSSSTLAGLGTDTQYF.

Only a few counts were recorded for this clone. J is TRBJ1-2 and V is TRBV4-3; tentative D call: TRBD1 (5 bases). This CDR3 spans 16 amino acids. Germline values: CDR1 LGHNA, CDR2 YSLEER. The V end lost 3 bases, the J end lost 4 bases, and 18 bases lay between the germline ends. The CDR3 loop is CASSHTPTGGGYGYTF. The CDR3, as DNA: TGCGCCAGCAGCCACACCCCAACTGGGGGGGGCTATGGCTACACCTTC.

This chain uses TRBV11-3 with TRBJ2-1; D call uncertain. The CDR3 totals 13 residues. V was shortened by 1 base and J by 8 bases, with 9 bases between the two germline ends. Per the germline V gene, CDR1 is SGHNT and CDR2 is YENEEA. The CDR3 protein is CASSLVTTDEQFF. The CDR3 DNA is TGTGCCAGCAGCTTAGTAACTACCGATGAGCAGTTCTTC.

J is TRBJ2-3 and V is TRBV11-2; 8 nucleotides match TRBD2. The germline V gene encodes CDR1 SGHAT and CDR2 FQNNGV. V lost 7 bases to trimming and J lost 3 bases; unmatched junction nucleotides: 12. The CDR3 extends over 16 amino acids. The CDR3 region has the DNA TGTGCCAGCACCTTCAAGCGGGGGCTGGGAACAGATACGCAGTATTTT. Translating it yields CASTFKRGLGTDTQYF. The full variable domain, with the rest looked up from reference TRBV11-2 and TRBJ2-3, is EAGVAQSPRYKIIEKRQSVAFWCNPISGHATLYWYQQILGQGPKLLIQFQNNGVVDDSQLPKDRFSAERLKGVDSTLKIQPAKLEDSAVYLCASTFKRGLGTDTQYFGPGTRLTVL.

CDR3: CASSGLAGEADTQYF. The CDR3 coding sequence is TGTGCCAGCAGCGGACTAGCGGGAGAGGCAGATACGCAGTATTTT. The rearrangement links TRBV9 to TRBJ2-3, with 12 bases matching TRBD2. This CDR3 is built from 15 residues. Losses at the gene ends were 3 bases for V and 4 bases for J; bases not matched to a gene: 3. CDR1 is SGDLS and CDR2 is YYNGEE in the germline V gene.

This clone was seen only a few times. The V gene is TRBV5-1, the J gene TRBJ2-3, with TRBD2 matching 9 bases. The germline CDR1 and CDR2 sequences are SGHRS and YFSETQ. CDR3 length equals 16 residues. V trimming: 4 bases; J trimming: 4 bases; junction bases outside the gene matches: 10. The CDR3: CASSPRGSGRADTQYF. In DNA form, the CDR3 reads TGCGCCAGCAGCCCCAGGGGTAGCGGGAGAGCAGATACGCAGTATTTT.

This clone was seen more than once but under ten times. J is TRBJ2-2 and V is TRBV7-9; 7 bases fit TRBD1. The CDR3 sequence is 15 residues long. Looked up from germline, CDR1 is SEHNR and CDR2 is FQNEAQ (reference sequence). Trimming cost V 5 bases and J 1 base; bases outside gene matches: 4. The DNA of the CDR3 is TGTGCCAGCAGCCACAGGGGTGGGAACACCGGGGAGCTGTTTTTT. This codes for CASSHRGGNTGELFF.

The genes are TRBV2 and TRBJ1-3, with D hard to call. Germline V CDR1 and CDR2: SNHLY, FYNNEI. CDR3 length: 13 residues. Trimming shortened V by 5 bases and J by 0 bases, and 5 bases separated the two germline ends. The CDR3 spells CASSRSSGNTIYF. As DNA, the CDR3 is TGTGCCAGCAGTCGGAGCTCTGGAAACACCATATATTTT. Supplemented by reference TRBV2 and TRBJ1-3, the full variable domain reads EPEVTQTPSHQVTQMGQEVILRCVPISNHLYFYWYRQILGQKVEFLVSFYNNEISEKSEIFDDQFSVERPDGSNFTLKIRSTKLEDSAMYFCASSRSSGNTIYFGEGSWLTVV.

The CDR3 loop is CASSLGQGALNEQFF. CDR3 coding DNA: TGTGCCAGCTCACTTGGACAGGGGGCCTTAAATGAGCAGTTCTTC. The chain joins TRBV18 to TRBJ2-1; 11 bases line up with TRBD1. V gave up 4 bases and J gave up 7 bases; unmatched junction bases: 6. CDR1 and CDR2 (germline): KGHSH, LQKENI. The CDR3 extends over 15 amino acids. The whole variable domain, filled in from reference TRBV18 and TRBJ2-1, reads NAGVMQNPRHLVRRRGQEARLRCSPMKGHSHVYWYRQLPEEGLKFMVYLQKENIIDESGMPKERFSAEFPKEGPSILRIQQVVRGDSAAYFCASSLGQGALNEQFFGPGTRLTVL.

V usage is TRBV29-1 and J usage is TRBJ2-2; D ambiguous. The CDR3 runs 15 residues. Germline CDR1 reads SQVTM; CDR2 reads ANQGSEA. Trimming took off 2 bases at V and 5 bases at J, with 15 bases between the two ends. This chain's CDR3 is CSVELSERRTGELFF. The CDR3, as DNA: TGCAGCGTTGAATTGAGCGAAAGAAGGACCGGGGAGCTGTTTTTT.

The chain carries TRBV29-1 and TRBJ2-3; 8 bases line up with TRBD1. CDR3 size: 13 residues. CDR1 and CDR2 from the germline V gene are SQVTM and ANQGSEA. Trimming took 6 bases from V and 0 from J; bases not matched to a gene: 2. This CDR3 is CSVRTGSTDTQYF. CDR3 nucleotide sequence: TGCAGCGTGCGGACAGGGAGCACAGATACGCAGTATTTT.